This is a list of T cell receptor beta chains from one sample in a study of shared clonotypes between healthy human individuals. Sequencing used immunoSEQ multiplex PCR; TCRdb keeps in-frame clones, though not all of them. This repertoire shows around 720,000 clones, around 73% found once; its top ten account for roughly 2%. Sequenced material: memory CD4+ T cells sorted from blood. The receptors were gathered from a woman aged 25-40 years in good health. The CDR3 runs from the conserved cysteine through the conserved F or W. A D gene is named only where the DNA matches it firmly. Clone size is given for some rows only: seen once, a few or many times, or a class if the clone is expanded.

D gene	V gene	J gene	clone size	CDR3 length	CDR3 DNA	CDR3 protein
-	TRBV5-4	TRBJ2-4	-	14	TGTGCCAGCAGCTTGGCCGGCAGTAAAAACATTCAGTACTTC	CASSLAGSKNIQYF
-	TRBV4-2	TRBJ2-1	-	14	TGTGCCAGCAGCCAAGGGGGGACGTCGATTGAGCAGTTCTTC	CASSQGGTSIEQFF
-	TRBV4-1	TRBJ1-1	-	14	TGCGCCAGCAGCCAAGAAAACAGGGACACTGAAGCTTTCTTT	CASSQENRDTEAFF
-	TRBV28	TRBJ2-2	-	17	TGTGCCAGCAGTTGGGGGCTAGGGAAACCCCCCTCCGGGGAGCTGTTTTTT	CASSWGLGKPPSGELFF
-	TRBV5-5	TRBJ2-5	-	13	TGTGCCAGCACCTTCGGGGGAAAAGAGACCCAGTACTTC	CASTFGGKETQYF
-	TRBV15	TRBJ1-1	-	19	TGTGCCACCAGCAGAGATTTCCCTAACTGGCGGGGATTAAACACTGAAGCTTTCTTT	CATSRDFPNWRGLNTEAFF
TRBD1	TRBV15	TRBJ2-3	once	16	TGTGCCACCAGCAGAGGTGGGACAGGGGGCGCAGATACGCAGTATTTT	CATSRGGTGGADTQYF
TRBD2	TRBV15	TRBJ2-7	once	16	TGTGCCACCAGCAGAGATTGGGCTAGCGGAGCCTACGAGCAGTACTTC	CATSRDWASGAYEQYF
TRBD1	TRBV7-8	TRBJ2-5	few	14	TGTGCCAGCAGCCTAGGGACAGCCCAAGAGACCCAGTACTTC	CASSLGTAQETQYF
TRBD1	TRBV27	TRBJ1-2	-	9	TGTGCCAGCAGTTTGGACAGGTTCTTC	CASSLDRFF
TRBD2	TRBV7-3	TRBJ2-1	few	11	TGTGCCAGCACCCAGCGGGAAAGGCAGTTCTTC	CASTQRERQFF